This TCR beta chain appears in the sequencing data of a study of T cell responses to AZD1222 COVID-19 vaccine. TCRdb's table, derived via immunoSEQ multiplex PCR, lists solely in-frame clones and lacks some. This table holds about 88,000 clones, 75% to 95% found once. V was shortened by 0 bases and J by 0 bases, with 8 bases between the two germline ends. CDR1 KGHDR and CDR2 SFDVKD come from the germline V gene. CDR3 length equals 16 residues. Turning to this clone: Its target is not known.

Points from the study as a whole: The study found Spike-specific TCR breadth and depth rose after two AZD1222 doses. Among spike-specific TCRs, nearly half reportedly target unmutated variant regions. Clonal diversity was possibly underestimated; the donors were predominantly white British and more often female. It was only six AZD1222 recipients who were seropositive at baseline.

This receptor was taken from an adult who received the AZD1222 COVID-19 vaccine. Specimen: peripheral blood, collected 28 days after the second AZD1222 dose. This chain connects TRBV24-1 to TRBJ1-5, with D unresolved. The CDR3 nucleotides read TGTGCCACCAGTGATTTGTCGGGAGATAGCAATCAGCCCCAGCATTTT. It codes for CATSDLSGDSNQPQHF.